This TCR beta chain originates from a study of blood T cell repertoires in COVID-19. Study context: In each case, the material was cDNA or gDNA derived from T cells, B-cell-depleted T cells, or PBMCs.

The V and J ends lost 6 bases and 5 bases, in that order; junction bases with no gene match: 12. The CDR3 totals 16 residues. Germline assignment: CDR1 MNHEY and CDR2 SVGEGT. The assay was immunoSEQ multiplex PCR, and TCRdb's table has in-frame clones only and misses some. The sample lists around 46,000 clones, 77% occurring once. The TCR was taken from a human donor with active or convalescent COVID-19. The donor label of this sample is uncertain. The material sequenced was peripheral blood. The rearrangement uses TRBV6-2 or TRBV6-3 and TRBJ2-3; 9 bases map to TRBD2. In DNA form, the CDR3 reads TGTGCCAGCAGCACCCAGACTAGCGGAGCAAGAGATACGCAGTATTTT. Protein product: CASSTQTSGARDTQYF.